A selection of T cell receptor beta chains follows, all from one sample in a study of neoadjuvant nivolumab and ipilimumab in lung cancer. Only in-frame clones appear in the TCRdb table, and some are missing; sequencing was by immunoSEQ multiplex PCR. The repertoire holds about 23,000 clones, 82% seen once, with 23% in the top ten. Sample: peripheral blood, taken before neoadjuvant nivolumab, alone or with ipilimumab. These receptors all stem from an adult with non-small cell lung cancer. Each CDR3 is given with its conserved first and last residue. D genes are given only for firm matches. Clone size, where shown, is once, few, many, or a class for clones that have expanded.

j_gene | d_gene | abundance | v_gene | CDR3nt | CDR3aa
TRBJ1-1 | TRBD1 | - | TRBV29-1 | TGCAGCGTTGAGGCAGGGGGCTACACTGAAGCTTTCTTT | CSVEAGGYTEAFF
TRBJ1-2 | - | - | TRBV25-1 | TGTGCCAGCAGTGAATATTTCTCCAGGGTAGGTGGCTACACCTTC | CASSEYFSRVGGYTF
TRBJ2-7 | TRBD1 | - | TRBV4-2 | TGTGCCAGCAGCCCCCGACAGGGGGCGCGGGAGCAGTACTTC | CASSPRQGAREQYF
TRBJ1-2 | - | - | TRBV4-3 | TGCGCCAGCACCCTAGGGGCAGGGGACGGCTATGGCTACACCTTC | CASTLGAGDGYGYTF
TRBJ1-1 | TRBD1 | - | TRBV18 | TGTGCCAGCTCACCGGGACAGGGGGCGGTGAACACTGAAGCTTTCTTT | CASSPGQGAVNTEAFF
TRBJ1-5 | - | - | TRBV29-1 | TGCAGCGTTAAAGACGGAAATCAGCCCCAGCATTTT | CSVKDGNQPQHF
TRBJ1-4 | - | - | TRBV2 | TGTGCCAGCAATTACAGAATTGGGGGTGAAAAACTGTTTTTT | CASNYRIGGEKLFF
TRBJ2-7 | - | - | TRBV9 | TGTGCCAGCAGCGTAACGGGATCCTACGAGCAGTACTTC | CASSVTGSYEQYF
TRBJ1-4 | - | - | TRBV9 | TGTGCCAGCAGCGTGGAAGTAACTAATGAAAAACTGTTTTTT | CASSVEVTNEKLFF
TRBJ1-5 | - | - | TRBV9 | TGTGCCAGCAGCGTACATGACTCGAGCAATCAGCCCCAGCATTTT | CASSVHDSSNQPQHF
TRBJ2-7 | - | - | TRBV9 | TGTGCCAGCAGCCCGGGGCAGCCCTACGAGCAGTACTTC | CASSPGQPYEQYF
TRBJ2-5 | - | - | TRBV29-1 | TGCAGCGCTGGACGTTCCTCCCAAGAGACCCAGTACTTC | CSAGRSSQETQYF
TRBJ1-1 | - | few | TRBV7-2 | TGTGCCAGCAGTCCCCTAATCGCGAACACTGAAGCTTTCTTT | CASSPLIANTEAFF
TRBJ2-1 | - | - | TRBV7-6 | TGTGCCAGCAGCTTAGGTTTTAAAACAGTGAGCTCCTACAATGAGCAGTTCTTC | CASSLGFKTVSSYNEQFF
TRBJ2-7 | TRBD1 | - | TRBV5-1 | TGCGCCAGCAGCTCTCAAGGACAGGTGAAGCAGTACTTC | CASSSQGQVKQYF
TRBJ1-3 | TRBD1 | - | TRBV18 | TGTGCCAGCTCACTATCGGGACAGGGATCCGAGACCATATATTTT | CASSLSGQGSETIYF
TRBJ2-2 | - | - | TRBV29-1 | TGCAGCGTGGGTGAGGGCGGGGAGCTGTTTTTT | CSVGEGGELFF
TRBJ2-7 | - | once | TRBV7-3 | TGTGCCAGCAGCTTATTACCTGAGGGCGAGCAGTACTTC | CASSLLPEGEQYF
TRBJ1-5 | - | - | TRBV30 | TGTGCCTTGAGCAGGGGAGGCAATCAGCCCCAGCATTTT | CALSRGGNQPQHF
TRBJ2-7 | TRBD2 | - | TRBV7-2 | TGTGCCAGCAGCCCTGGGACTATCCCCTACGAGCAGTACTTC | CASSPGTIPYEQYF
TRBJ2-5 | - | - | TRBV27 | TGTGCCAGCAGTTCCCGCCGTGGGGGAGAGACCCAGTACTTC | CASSSRRGGETQYF
TRBJ2-2 | - | - | TRBV11-2 | TGTGCCAGCAGCTCCTCAACAAACACCGGGGAGCTGTTTTTT | CASSSSTNTGELFF
TRBJ2-7 | - | - | TRBV10-3 | TGTGCCATCAGTGCCGGCTCCAGCCCCCCCTACGAGCAGTACTTC | CAISAGSSPPYEQYF
TRBJ1-2 | - | - | TRBV6-5 | TGTGCCAGCAGTTACTCGAGCGCGACAGGCACTGGGGGCTACACCTTC | CASSYSSATGTGGYTF
TRBJ2-1 | - | - | TRBV19 | TGTGCCAGTAGTATGGGCCGGGCAGGGGCCTACAATGAGCAGTTCTTC | CASSMGRAGAYNEQFF
TRBJ2-3 | - | - | TRBV11-2 | TGTGCCAGCAGCCGCCCTAGGAGGAGTAGCACAGATACGCAGTATTTT | CASSRPRRSSTDTQYF
TRBJ1-1 | TRBD1 | - | TRBV6-5 | TGTGCCAGCAGTTTCGGGACAGGTGAAGGGAACACTGAAGCTTTCTTT | CASSFGTGEGNTEAFF
TRBJ1-1 | - | - | TRBV7-9 | TGTGCCAGCAGCTTATCAAACTGGAACACTGAAGCTTTCTTT | CASSLSNWNTEAFF
TRBJ2-3 | - | - | TRBV5-1 | TGCGCCAGCAGCTCCGGACAGATAGGCACAGATACGCAGTATTTT | CASSSGQIGTDTQYF
TRBJ1-1 | TRBD1 | - | TRBV18 | TGTGCCAGCTCACCACCGGCCGGGGACAGGTCGAACACTGAAGCTTTCTTT | CASSPPAGDRSNTEAFF
TRBJ1-2 | - | - | TRBV7-2 | TGTGCCAGCAGCCCGGACAGACGAAATGGCTACACCTTC | CASSPDRRNGYTF
TRBJ2-1 | TRBD1 | - | TRBV7-2 | TGTGCCAGCAGCCTAGTCGGAACCACAGGGGGCAATGAGCAGTTCTTC | CASSLVGTTGGNEQFF